This T cell receptor beta chain emerged from a study of cytomegalovirus exposure and HLA in healthy donors. TCRdb keeps only in-frame clones here, not all; method: immunoSEQ multiplex PCR. This table holds about 200,000 clones, around 86% found once. CDR3 length: 12 amino acids. V lost 4 bases and J lost 1, with 7 bases in between. Germline CDR1 SQVTM, CDR2 ANQGSEA. The chain combines TRBV29-1 with TRBJ1-1; D gene unclear. The sequence derives from a woman under 30 in good health and CMV-seropositive. The sample comprised PBMCs. CDR3 protein: CSVVAGNTEAFF. CDR3 nucleotides: TGCAGCGTTGTGGCGGGGAACACTGAAGCTTTCTTT.